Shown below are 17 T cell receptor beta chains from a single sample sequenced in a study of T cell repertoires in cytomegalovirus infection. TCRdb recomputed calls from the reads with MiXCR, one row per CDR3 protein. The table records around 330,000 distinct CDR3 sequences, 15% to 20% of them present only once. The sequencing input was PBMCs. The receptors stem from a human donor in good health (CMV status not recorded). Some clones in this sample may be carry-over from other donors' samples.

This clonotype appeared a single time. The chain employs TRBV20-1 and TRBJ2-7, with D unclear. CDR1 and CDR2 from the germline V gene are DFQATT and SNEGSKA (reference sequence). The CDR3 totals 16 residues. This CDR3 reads CSAAIRRFLSSYEQYF. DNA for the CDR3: TGCAGCGCGGCCATTCGACGGTTCTTGAGTTCCTACGAGCAGTACTTC.

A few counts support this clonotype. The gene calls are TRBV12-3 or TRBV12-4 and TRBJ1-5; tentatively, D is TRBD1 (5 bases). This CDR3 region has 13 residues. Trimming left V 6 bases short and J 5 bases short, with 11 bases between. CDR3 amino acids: CASSHLGDQPQHF. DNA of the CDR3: TGTGCCAGCAGCCACCTGGGGGATCAGCCCCAGCATTTT.

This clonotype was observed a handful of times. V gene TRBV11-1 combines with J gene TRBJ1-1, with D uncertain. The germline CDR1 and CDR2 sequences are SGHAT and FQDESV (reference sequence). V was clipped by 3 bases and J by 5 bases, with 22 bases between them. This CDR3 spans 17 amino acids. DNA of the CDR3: TGTGCCAGCAGCTTGACCGGTTCCTTCCAAGTGGGAACTGAAGCTTTCTTT. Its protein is CASSLTGSFQVGTEAFF.

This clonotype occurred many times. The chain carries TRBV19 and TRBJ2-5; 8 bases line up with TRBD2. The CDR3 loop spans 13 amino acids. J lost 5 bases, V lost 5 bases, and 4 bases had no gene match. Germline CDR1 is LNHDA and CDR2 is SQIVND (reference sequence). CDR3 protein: CASSERGRETQYF. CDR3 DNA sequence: TGTGCCAGTAGTGAGCGGGGGAGGGAGACCCAGTACTTC.

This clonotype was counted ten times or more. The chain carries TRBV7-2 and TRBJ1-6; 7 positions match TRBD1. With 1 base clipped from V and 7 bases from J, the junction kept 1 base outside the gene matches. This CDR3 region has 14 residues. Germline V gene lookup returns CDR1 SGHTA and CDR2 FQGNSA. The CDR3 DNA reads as TGTGCCAGCAGCTTAGACAGGGGAAATTCACCCCTCCACTTT. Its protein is CASSLDRGNSPLHF.

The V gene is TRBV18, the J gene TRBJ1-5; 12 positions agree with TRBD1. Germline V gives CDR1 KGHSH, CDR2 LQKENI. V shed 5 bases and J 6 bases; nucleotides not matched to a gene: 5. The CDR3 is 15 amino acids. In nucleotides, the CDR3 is TGTGCCAGCTCAACGGGACAGGGGGCATTTCAGCCCCAGCATTTT. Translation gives CASSTGQGAFQPQHF.

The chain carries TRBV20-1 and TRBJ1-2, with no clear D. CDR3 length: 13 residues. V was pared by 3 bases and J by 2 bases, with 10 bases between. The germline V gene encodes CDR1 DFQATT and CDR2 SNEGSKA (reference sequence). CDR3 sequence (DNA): TGCAGTGCTAGGGAATCAGCGAACTATGGCTACACCTTC. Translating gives CSARESANYGYTF.

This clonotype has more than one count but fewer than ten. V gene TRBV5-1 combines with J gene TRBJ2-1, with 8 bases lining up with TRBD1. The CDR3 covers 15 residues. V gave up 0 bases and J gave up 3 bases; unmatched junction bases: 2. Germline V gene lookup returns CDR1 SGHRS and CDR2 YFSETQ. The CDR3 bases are TGCGCCAGCAGCTTGGAGGGACAGGACTACAATGAGCAGTTCTTC. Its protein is CASSLEGQDYNEQFF.

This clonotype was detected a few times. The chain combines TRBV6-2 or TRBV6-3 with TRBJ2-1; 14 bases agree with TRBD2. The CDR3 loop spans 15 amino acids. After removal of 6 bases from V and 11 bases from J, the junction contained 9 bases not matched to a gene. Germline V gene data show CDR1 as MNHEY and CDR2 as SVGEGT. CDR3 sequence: CASRRGTSGGNKQFF. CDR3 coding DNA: TGTGCCAGCAGACGCGGGACTAGCGGGGGTAATAAGCAGTTCTTC.

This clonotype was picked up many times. The CDR3 protein is CASSLAPIRATNEKLFF. For the CDR3, the DNA is TGTGCCAGCAGCTTGGCCCCAATTCGAGCAACTAATGAAAAACTGTTTTTT. V is TRBV5-6 and J is TRBJ1-4; no reliable D call. The CDR3 has 17 amino acids. Germline V gives CDR1 SGHDT, CDR2 YYEEEE. Trimming cost V 0 bases and J 0 bases, with 12 bases left between them.

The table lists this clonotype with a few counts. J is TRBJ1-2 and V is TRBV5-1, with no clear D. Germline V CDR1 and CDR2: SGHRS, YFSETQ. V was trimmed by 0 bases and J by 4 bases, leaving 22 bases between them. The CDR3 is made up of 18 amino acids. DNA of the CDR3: TGCGCCAGCAGCTTGGAGAGGACTGAAACCTTCGCCTCCTATGGCTACACCTTC. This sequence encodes CASSLERTETFASYGYTF.

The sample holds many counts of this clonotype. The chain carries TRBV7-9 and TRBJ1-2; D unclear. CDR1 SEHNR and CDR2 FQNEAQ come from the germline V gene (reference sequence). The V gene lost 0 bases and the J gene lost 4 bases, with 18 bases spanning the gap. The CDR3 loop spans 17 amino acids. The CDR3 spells CASSLARSDAGIYGYTF. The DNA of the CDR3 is TGTGCCAGCAGCTTAGCTCGGTCCGACGCAGGAATCTATGGCTACACCTTC.

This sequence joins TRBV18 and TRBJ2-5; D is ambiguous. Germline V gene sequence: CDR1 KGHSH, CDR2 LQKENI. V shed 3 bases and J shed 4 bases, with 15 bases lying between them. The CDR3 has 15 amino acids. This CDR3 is CASSPDLSPRETQYF. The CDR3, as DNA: TGTGCCAGCTCACCGGACCTATCACCGAGAGAGACCCAGTACTTC.

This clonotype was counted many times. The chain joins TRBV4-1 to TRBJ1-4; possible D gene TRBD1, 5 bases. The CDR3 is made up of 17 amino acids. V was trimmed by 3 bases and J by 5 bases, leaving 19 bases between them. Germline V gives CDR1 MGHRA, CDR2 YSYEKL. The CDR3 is CASSHLFRRTRNEKLFF. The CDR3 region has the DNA TGCGCCAGCAGCCACCTATTCCGAAGGACACGGAATGAAAAACTGTTTTTT.

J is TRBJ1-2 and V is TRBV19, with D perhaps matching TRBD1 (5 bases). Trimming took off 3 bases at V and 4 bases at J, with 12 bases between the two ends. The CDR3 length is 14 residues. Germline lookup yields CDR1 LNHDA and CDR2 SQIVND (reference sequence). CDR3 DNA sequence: TGTGCCAGTAGTATCCGGGGGGTCGTCTATGGCTACACCTTC. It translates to CASSIRGVVYGYTF.

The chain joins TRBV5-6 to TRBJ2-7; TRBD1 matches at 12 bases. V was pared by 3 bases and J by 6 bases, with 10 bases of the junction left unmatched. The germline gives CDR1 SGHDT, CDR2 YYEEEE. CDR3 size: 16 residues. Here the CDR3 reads CASSYESGQGAREQYF. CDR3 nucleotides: TGTGCCAGCAGCTACGAATCGGGACAGGGGGCGCGCGAGCAGTACTTC. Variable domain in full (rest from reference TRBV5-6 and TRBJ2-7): DAGVTQSPTHLIKTRGQQVTLRCSPKSGHDTVSWYQQALGQGPQFIFQYYEEEERQRGNFPDRFSGHQFPNYSSELNVNALLLGDSALYLCASSYESGQGAREQYFGPGTRLTVT.

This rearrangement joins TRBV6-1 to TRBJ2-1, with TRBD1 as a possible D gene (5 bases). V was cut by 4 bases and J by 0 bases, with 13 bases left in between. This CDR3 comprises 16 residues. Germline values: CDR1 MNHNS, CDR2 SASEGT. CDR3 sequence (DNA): TGTGCCAGCAGTGCGGCGCCCCAGGGCTCCTACAATGAGCAGTTCTTC. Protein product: CASSAAPQGSYNEQFF.